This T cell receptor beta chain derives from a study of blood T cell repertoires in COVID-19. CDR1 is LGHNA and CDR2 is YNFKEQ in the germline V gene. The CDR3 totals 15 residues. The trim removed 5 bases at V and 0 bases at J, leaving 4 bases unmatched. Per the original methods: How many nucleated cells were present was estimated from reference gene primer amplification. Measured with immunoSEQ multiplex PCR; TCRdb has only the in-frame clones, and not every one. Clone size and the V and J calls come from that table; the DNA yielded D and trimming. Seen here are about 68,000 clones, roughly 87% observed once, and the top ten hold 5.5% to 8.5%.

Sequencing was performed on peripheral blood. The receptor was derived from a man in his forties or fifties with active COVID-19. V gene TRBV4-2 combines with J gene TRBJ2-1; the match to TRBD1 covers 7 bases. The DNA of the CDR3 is TGTGCCAGCAGCGACAGGGTGGGCTCCTACAATGAGCAGTTCTTC. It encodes CASSDRVGSYNEQFF.